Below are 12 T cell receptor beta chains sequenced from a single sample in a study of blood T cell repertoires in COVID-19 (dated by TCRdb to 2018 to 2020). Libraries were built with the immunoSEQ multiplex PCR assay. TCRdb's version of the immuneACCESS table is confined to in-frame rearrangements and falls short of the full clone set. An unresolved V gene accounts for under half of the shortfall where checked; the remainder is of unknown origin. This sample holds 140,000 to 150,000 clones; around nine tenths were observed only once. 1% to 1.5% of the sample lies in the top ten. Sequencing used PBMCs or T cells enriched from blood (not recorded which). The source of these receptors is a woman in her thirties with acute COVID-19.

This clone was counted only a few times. The DNA of the CDR3 is TGCAGCATCCTAATTTCTGGAAACACCATATATTTT. As protein: CSILISGNTIYF. The chain carries TRBV29-1 and TRBJ1-3; D is unresolved. Trimming took 8 bases from V and 1 from J, leaving 9 bases between them. Germline values: CDR1 SQVTM, CDR2 ANQGSEA. This CDR3 contains 12 residues. The variable domain in full, completed from reference TRBV29-1 and TRBJ1-3, reads SAVISQKPSRDICQRGTSLTIQCQVDSQVTMMFWYRQQPGQSLTLIATANQGSEATYESGFVIDKFPISRPNLTFSTLTVSNMSPEDSSIYLCSILISGNTIYFGEGSWLTVV.

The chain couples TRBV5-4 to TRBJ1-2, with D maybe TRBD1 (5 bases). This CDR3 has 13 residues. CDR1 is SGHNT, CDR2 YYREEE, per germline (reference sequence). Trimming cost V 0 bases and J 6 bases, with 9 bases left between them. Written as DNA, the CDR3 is TGTGCCAGCAGCTTGGTGGCAGGGAATGGCTACACCTTC. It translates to CASSLVAGNGYTF.

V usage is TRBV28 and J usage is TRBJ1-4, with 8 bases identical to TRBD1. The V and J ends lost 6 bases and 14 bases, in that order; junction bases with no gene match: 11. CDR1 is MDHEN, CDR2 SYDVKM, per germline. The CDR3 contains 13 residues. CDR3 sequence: CASSIQGVGSLFF. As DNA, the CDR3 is TGTGCCAGCAGCATACAGGGGGTTGGTAGTCTGTTTTTT.

Here the CDR3 reads CASSPTRMNTEAFF. The CDR3, as DNA: TGTGCCAGCTCACCGACAAGAATGAACACTGAAGCTTTCTTT. The chain joins TRBV18 to TRBJ1-1; D is undetermined. Germline-derived CDR1 and CDR2 are KGHSH and LQKENI. Deletions cut 3 bases from V and 0 bases from J, with 8 bases between. This CDR3 spans 14 amino acids.

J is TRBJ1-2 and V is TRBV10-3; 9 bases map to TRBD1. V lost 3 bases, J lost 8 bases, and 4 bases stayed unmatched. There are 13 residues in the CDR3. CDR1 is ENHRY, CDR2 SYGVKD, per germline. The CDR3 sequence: CAISERQGDGYTF. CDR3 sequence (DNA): TGTGCCATCAGTGAAAGACAGGGGGACGGCTACACCTTC.

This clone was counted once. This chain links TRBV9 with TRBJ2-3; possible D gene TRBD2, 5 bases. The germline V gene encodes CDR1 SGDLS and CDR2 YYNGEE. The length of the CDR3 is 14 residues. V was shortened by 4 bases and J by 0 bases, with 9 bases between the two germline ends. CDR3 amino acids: CASSRSGSTDTQYF. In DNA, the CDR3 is TGTGCCAGCAGCCGGAGCGGTAGCACAGATACGCAGTATTTT.

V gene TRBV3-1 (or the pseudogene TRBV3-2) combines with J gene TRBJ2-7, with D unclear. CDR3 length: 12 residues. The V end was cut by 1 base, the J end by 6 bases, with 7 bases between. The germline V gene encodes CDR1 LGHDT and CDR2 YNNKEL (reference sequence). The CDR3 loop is CASSQVGREQYF. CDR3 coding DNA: TGTGCCAGCAGCCAAGTTGGGCGCGAGCAGTACTTC.

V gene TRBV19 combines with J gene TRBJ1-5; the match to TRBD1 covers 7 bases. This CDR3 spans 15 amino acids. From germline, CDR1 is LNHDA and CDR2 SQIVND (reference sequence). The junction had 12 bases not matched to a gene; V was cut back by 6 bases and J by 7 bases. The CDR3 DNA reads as TGTGCCAGTAGCCCCGACAGGGCCTGGGGACAGCCCCAGCATTTT. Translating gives CASSPDRAWGQPQHF.

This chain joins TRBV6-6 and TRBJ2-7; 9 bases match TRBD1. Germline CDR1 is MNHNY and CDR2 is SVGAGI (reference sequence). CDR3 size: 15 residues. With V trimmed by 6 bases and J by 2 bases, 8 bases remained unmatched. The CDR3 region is CASSPPRDRAYEQYF. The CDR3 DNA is TGTGCCAGCAGCCCGCCCCGGGACAGGGCCTACGAGCAGTACTTC.

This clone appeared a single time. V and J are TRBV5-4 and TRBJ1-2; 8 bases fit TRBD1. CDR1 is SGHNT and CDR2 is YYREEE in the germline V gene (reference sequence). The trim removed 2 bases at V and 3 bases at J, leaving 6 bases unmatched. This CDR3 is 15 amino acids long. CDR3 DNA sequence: TGTGCCAGCAGCTTCAGCCAGGGGGCAGACTATGGCTACACCTTC. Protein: CASSFSQGADYGYTF. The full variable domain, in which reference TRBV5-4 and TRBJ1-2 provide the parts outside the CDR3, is ETGVTQSPTHLIKTRGQQVTLRCSSQSGHNTVSWYQQALGQGPQFIFQYYREEENGRGNFPPRFSGLQFPNYSSELNVNALELDDSALYLCASSFSQGADYGYTFGSGTRLTVV.

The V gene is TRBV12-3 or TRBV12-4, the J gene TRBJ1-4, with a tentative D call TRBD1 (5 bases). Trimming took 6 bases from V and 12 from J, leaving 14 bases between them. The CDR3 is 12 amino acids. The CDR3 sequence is CASRRGSEQLFF. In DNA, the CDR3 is TGTGCCAGCAGACGGGGGTCAGAGCAACTGTTTTTT.

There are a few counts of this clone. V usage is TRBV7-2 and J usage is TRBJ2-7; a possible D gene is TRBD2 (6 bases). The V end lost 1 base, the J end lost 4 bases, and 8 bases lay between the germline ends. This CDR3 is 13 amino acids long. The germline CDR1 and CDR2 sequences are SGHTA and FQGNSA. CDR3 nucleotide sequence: TGTGCCAGCAGCTTAGGGAGGGGATACGAGCAGTACTTC. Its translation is CASSLGRGYEQYF.